The rows below give T cell receptor beta chains drawn from one sample of a study of post-analysis software for immune sequencing data. TCRdb reanalysed the PCR reads using MiXCR and keeps one entry per CDR3 protein. The sample shows hundreds of thousands of distinct CDR3 sequences, approximately 59% of them seen only once. The specimen sequenced was blood. These TCRs come from a girl aged 2-10 years with multiple sclerosis. The CDR3 runs from the conserved cysteine through the conserved F or W. A D gene is named only where the DNA matches it firmly. Only part of the rows carry a size: once, few, many, or a class if the clone is expanded.

j_call v_call clone_size d_call cdr3_aa cdr3_nt
TRBJ2-7 TRBV11-2 . TRBD1 CASSRHLDRGIFYEQYF TGTGCCAGCAGTCGTCATCTGGACAGGGGGATTTTCTACGAGCAGTACTTC
TRBJ2-4 TRBV25-1 . . CASSESRGGSKNIQYF TGTGCCAGCAGTGAATCAAGGGGCGGGTCCAAAAACATTCAGTACTTC
TRBJ1-1 TRBV6-5 . . CASTDQGLGNTEAFF TGTGCCAGCACCGACCAGGGCTTAGGGAACACTGAAGCTTTCTTT
TRBJ1-1 TRBV29-1 few . CSVDRQGGNTEAFF TGCAGCGTTGATAGGCAGGGTGGAAACACTGAAGCTTTCTTT
TRBJ1-1 TRBV5-1 . TRBD1 CASTGGDSSRNTEAFF TGCGCCAGCACAGGGGGCGACAGCTCAAGGAACACTGAAGCTTTCTTT
TRBJ2-5 TRBV6-5 . . CASSYGRRGQETQYF TGTGCCAGCAGTTACGGGAGGCGGGGTCAAGAGACCCAGTACTTC
TRBJ2-7 TRBV10-2 . TRBD1 CASKVGQGPYEQYF TGCGCCAGCAAGGTGGGACAGGGTCCCTACGAGCAGTACTTC
TRBJ2-6 TRBV7-2 . . CASSLPPGGANVLTF TGTGCCAGCAGCTTGCCGCCCGGAGGGGCCAACGTCCTGACTTTC
TRBJ2-6 TRBV5-1 once . CAGSLTDGAWGANVLTF TGCGCCGGCAGCCTCACCGATGGGGCTTGGGGGGCCAACGTCCTGACTTTC
TRBJ2-5 TRBV20-1 . TRBD2 CSASMVAGGQETQYF TGCAGTGCTAGTATGGTAGCGGGAGGGCAAGAGACCCAGTACTTC
TRBJ1-2 TRBV10-2 . . CASSESAGYTF TGCGCCAGCAGTGAGTCGGCAGGCTACACCTTC
TRBJ1-1 TRBV9 . . CAGSRGLLSTEAFF TGTGCCGGCAGCCGGGGGTTATTGAGTACTGAAGCTTTCTTT
TRBJ1-4 TRBV4-2 . TRBD1 CASSQDVAGGRGEKLFF TGTGCCAGCAGCCAAGATGTCGCAGGGGGTCGGGGTGAAAAACTGTTTTTT
TRBJ2-1 TRBV7-6 few TRBD2 CASSLEVAGVSHNEQFF TGTGCCAGCAGCTTAGAGGTAGCGGGGGTATCCCACAATGAGCAGTTCTTC
TRBJ2-5 TRBV29-1 . . CSVEGPLGTQYF TGCAGCGTTGAGGGACCCCTGGGGACCCAGTACTTC
TRBJ2-7 TRBV29-1 . . CSVENRAYEQYF TGCAGCGTCGAAAACAGAGCCTACGAGCAGTACTTC
TRBJ2-5 TRBV29-1 . . CSVEVEGRRTQYF TGCAGCGTTGAAGTAGAGGGGCGGAGGACCCAGTACTTC
TRBJ2-3 TRBV20-1 . TRBD2 CSAAVSGIHHTQYF TGCAGTGCCGCGGTTAGCGGGATTCATCATACGCAGTATTTT
TRBJ2-3 TRBV10-2 . TRBD2 CASSERTSAILDTQYF TGCGCCAGCAGTGAGAGGACTAGCGCCATACTAGATACGCAGTATTTT
TRBJ2-1 TRBV6-6 once TRBD1 CASSLGTDINEQFF TGTGCCAGCAGTTTAGGGACAGACATAAATGAGCAGTTCTTC
TRBJ2-7 TRBV10-3 . . CAVSESGQSDEQYF TGTGCCGTCAGTGAGTCAGGGCAATCGGACGAGCAGTACTTC
TRBJ2-3 TRBV7-3 few . CASRPRNTDTQYF TGTGCCAGCAGGCCCCGAAACACAGATACGCAGTATTTT
TRBJ1-5 TRBV7-6 . . CASSWEINQPQHF TGTGCCAGCAGCTGGGAGATCAATCAGCCCCAGCATTTT
TRBJ2-1 TRBV2 few . CAPRPAGYNEQFF TGTGCCCCCAGGCCGGCGGGCTACAATGAGCAGTTCTTC
TRBJ1-1 TRBV11-2 few TRBD1 CASSLGDRVNTEAFF TGTGCCAGCAGCTTAGGGGACAGGGTGAACACTGAAGCTTTCTTT